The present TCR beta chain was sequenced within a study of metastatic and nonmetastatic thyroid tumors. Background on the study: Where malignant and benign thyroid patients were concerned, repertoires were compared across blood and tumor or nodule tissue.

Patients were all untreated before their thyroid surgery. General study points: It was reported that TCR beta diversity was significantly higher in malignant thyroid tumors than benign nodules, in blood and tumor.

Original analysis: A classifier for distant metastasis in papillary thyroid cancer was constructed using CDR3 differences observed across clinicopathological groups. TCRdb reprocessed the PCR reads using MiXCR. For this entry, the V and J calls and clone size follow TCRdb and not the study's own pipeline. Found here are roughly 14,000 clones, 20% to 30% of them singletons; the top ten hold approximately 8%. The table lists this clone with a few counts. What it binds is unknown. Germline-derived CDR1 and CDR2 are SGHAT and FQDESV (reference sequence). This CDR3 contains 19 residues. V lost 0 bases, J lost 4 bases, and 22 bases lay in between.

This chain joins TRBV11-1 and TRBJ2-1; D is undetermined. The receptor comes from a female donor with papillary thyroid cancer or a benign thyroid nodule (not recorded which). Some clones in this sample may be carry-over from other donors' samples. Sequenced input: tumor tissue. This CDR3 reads CASSLALTSRVPGYNEQFF. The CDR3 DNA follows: TGTGCCAGCAGCTTAGCACTTACCTCCCGGGTCCCCGGGTACAATGAGCAGTTCTTC. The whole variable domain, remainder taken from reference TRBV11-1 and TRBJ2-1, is EAEVAQSPRYKITEKSQAVAFWCDPISGHATLYWYRQILGQGPELLVQFQDESVVDDSQLPKDRFSAERLKGVDSTLKIQPAELGDSAMYLCASSLALTSRVPGYNEQFFGPGTRLTVL.